This T cell receptor beta chain appears in the sequencing data of a study of blood T cells in healthy people across ages. This clonotype occurred once. A second PCR of 7 to 11 cycles used a sample-barcoded 5' primer and a J-beta primer mix. TCRdb recomputed calls from the 5' RACE reads with MiXCR, one row per CDR3 protein. The table has 700,000 to 850,000 distinct CDR3 sequences, around half seen once; the top ten hold around 40%. V dropped 2 bases and J dropped 8; count of bases not matched to a gene: 8. The CDR3 runs to 15 residues. Germline CDR1 MGHRA, CDR2 YSYEKL. The chain joins TRBV4-1 to TRBJ1-4; 7 bases fit TRBD1. Sequenced input: blood. The source of this sequence is a man of 80 years or more in good health. CDR3 bases: TGCGCCAGCAGCCAACGGGTCCTCAGGGGGGAAAAACTGTTTTTT. Its translation: CASSQRVLRGEKLFF.